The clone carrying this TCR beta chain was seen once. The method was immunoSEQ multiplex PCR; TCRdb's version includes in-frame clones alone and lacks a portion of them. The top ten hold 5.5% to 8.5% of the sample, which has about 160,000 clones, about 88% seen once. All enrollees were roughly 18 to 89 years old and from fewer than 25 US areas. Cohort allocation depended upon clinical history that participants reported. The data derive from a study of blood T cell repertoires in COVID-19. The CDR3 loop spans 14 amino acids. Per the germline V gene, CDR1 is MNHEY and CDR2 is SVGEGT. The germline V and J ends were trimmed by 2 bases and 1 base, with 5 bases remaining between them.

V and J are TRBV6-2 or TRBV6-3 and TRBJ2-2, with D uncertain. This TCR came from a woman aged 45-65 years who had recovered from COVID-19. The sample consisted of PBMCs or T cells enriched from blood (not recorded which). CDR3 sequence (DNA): TGTGCCAGCAGTTACGTCAGGAACACCGGGGAGCTGTTTTTT. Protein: CASSYVRNTGELFF.